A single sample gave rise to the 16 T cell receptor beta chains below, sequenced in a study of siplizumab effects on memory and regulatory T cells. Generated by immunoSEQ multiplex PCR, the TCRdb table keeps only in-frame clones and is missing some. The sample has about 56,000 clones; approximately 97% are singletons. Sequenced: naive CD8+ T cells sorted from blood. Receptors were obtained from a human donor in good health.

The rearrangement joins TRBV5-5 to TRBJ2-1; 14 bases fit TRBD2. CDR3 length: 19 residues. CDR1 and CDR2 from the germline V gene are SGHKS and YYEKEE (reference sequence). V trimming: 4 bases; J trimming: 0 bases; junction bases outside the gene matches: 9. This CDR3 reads CASSDPSGTSGSSYNEQFF. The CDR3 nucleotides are TGTGCCAGCAGCGACCCATCCGGGACTAGCGGGAGCTCCTACAATGAGCAGTTCTTC.

CDR3 in amino acids: CSVEVATYEQYF. CDR3 DNA: TGCAGCGTTGAAGTAGCGACCTACGAGCAGTACTTC. The chain joins TRBV29-1 to TRBJ2-7, with D perhaps TRBD2 (5 bases). V gave up 1 base and J gave up 2 bases, with 6 bases separating them. From germline, CDR1 is SQVTM and CDR2 ANQGSEA. CDR3 length: 12 residues.

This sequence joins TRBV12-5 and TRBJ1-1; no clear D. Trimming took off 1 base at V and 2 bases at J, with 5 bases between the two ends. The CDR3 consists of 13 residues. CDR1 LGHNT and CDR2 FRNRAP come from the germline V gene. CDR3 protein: CASGLGGNTEAFF. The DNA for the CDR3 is TGTGCTAGTGGTTTGGGGGGAAACACTGAAGCTTTCTTT.

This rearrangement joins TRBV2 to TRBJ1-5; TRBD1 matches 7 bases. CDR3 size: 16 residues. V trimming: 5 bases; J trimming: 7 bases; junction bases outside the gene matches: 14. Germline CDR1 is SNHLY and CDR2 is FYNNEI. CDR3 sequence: CASSLIWDSSDQPQHF. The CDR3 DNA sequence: TGTGCCAGCAGTCTAATATGGGACAGCTCAGACCAGCCCCAGCATTTT.

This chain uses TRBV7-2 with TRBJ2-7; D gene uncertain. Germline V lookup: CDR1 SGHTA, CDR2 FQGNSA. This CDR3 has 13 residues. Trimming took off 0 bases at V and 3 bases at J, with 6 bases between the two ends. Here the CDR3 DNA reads TGTGCCAGCAGCTTAGCAGGGCTCTACGAGCAGTACTTC. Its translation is CASSLAGLYEQYF.

The CDR3 bases are TGTGCCAGCAGCGTCGATCCGGACACCGGGGAGCTGTTTTTT. The encoded protein is CASSVDPDTGELFF. V and J are TRBV9 and TRBJ2-2; D not certain. V gave up 2 bases and J gave up 3 bases, with 8 bases separating them. CDR1 and CDR2 (germline): SGDLS, YYNGEE. This CDR3 is built from 14 residues.

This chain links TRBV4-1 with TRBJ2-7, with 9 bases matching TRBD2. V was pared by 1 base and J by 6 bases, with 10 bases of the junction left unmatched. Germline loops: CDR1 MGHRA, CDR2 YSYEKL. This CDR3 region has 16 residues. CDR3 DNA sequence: TGCGCCAGCAGCCAAGGAGGTTTAGCGGGAGACGGCGAGCAGTACTTC. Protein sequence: CASSQGGLAGDGEQYF.

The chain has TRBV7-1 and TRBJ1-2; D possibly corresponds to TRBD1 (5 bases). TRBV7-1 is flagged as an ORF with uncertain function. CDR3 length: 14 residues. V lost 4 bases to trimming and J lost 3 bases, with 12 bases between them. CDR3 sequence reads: CASSFLRGDYGYTF. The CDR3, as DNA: TGTGCCAGCAGCTTTCTTCGGGGGGACTATGGCTACACCTTC.

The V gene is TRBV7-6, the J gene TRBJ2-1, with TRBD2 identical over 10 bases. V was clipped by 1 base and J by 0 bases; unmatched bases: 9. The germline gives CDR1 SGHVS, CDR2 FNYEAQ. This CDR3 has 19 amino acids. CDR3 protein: CASSLVGLAGDSSYNEQFF. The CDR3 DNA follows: TGTGCCAGCAGCTTAGTGGGGCTAGCGGGAGATAGCTCCTACAATGAGCAGTTCTTC. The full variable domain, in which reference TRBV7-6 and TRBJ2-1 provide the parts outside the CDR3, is GAGVSQSPRYKVTKRGQDVALRCDPISGHVSLYWYRQALGQGPEFLTYFNYEAQQDKSGLPNDRFSAERPEGSISTLTIQRTEQRDSAMYRCASSLVGLAGDSSYNEQFFGPGTRLTVL.

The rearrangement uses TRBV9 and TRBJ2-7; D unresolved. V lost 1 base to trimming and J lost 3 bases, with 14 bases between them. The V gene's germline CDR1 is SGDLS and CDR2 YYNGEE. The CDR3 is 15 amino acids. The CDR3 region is CASSVSVDGVYEQYF. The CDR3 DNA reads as TGTGCCAGCAGCGTATCTGTCGACGGAGTCTACGAGCAGTACTTC.

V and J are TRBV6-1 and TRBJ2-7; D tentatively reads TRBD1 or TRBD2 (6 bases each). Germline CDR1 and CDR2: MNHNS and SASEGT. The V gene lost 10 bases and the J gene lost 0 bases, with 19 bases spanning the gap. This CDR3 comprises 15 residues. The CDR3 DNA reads TGTGCCACGAGGGGGGTAGCGAGGGTCTCCTACGAGCAGTACTTC. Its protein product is CATRGVARVSYEQYF.

The CDR3 bases are TGTGCCTCTGAGGGACTAGCGGGGTACAATGAGCAGTTCTTC. Translation: CASEGLAGYNEQFF. The chain carries TRBV19 and TRBJ2-1; TRBD2 matches at 13 bases. This CDR3 comprises 14 residues. V shed 11 bases and J 4 bases; nucleotides not matched to a gene: 5. Germline V gene lookup returns CDR1 LNHDA and CDR2 SQIVND (reference sequence).

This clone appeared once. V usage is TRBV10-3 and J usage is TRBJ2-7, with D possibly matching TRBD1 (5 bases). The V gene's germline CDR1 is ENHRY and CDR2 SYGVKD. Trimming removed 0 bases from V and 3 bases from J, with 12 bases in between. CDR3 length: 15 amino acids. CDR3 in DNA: TGTGCCATCAGTGAGTCGTCAGGGAAGGTCTACGAGCAGTACTTC. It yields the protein CAISESSGKVYEQYF.

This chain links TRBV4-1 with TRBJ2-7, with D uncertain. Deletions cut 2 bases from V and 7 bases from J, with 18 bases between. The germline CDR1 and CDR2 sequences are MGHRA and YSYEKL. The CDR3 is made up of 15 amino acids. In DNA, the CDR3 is TGCGCCAGCAGCCAACCCCGACTCCCTCGGCAAGAGCAGTACTTC. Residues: CASSQPRLPRQEQYF.

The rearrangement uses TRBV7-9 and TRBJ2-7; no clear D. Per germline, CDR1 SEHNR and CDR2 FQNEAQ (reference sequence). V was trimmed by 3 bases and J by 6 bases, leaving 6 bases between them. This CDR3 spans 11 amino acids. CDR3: CASSFEAEQYF. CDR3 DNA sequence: TGTGCCAGCAGCTTCGAAGCCGAGCAGTACTTC.

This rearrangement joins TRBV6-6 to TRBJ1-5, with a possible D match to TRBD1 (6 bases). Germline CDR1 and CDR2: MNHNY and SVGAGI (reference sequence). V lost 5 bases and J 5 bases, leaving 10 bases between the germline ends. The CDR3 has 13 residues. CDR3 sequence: CASSAGGDQPQHF. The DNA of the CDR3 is TGTGCCAGCAGTGCCGGGGGCGATCAGCCCCAGCATTTT.